The next 17 T cell receptor beta chains were all read from a single sample in a study of shared clonotypes between healthy human individuals. Produced via immunoSEQ multiplex PCR; TCRdb's table is partial and in-frame only. The repertoire holds approximately 500,000 clones, with nearly 80% as singletons. The sequenced sample was PBMCs. All receptors come from a woman in her forties in good health. Some clones in this sample may be carry-over from other donors' samples.

This sequence joins TRBV30 and TRBJ1-3, with no clear D. The ends were cut back, 3 bases at V and 7 bases at J, with 10 bases in the middle. CDR1 and CDR2 from the germline V gene are GTSNPN and SVGIG (reference sequence). The CDR3 is 12 residues long. CDR3: CAWSSTPNTIYF. CDR3 DNA sequence: TGTGCCTGGAGCAGCACACCTAACACCATATATTTT. The variable domain in full, with the rest retrieved from reference TRBV30 and TRBJ1-3, is SQTIHQWPATLVQPVGSPLSLECTVEGTSNPNLYWYRQAAGRGLQLLFYSVGIGQISSEVPQNLSASRPQDRQFILSSKKLLLSDSGFYLCAWSSTPNTIYFGEGSWLTVV.

The J gene is TRBJ2-7, the V gene TRBV7-9; possible D gene TRBD1, 5 bases. This CDR3 spans 14 amino acids. The V gene lost 2 bases and the J gene lost 5 bases, with 13 bases spanning the gap. The germline CDR1 and CDR2 sequences are SEHNR and FQNEAQ (reference sequence). Here the CDR3 DNA reads TGTGCCAGCAGCTTATCAGGGCCCTGGGACGAGCAGTACTTC. Its translation: CASSLSGPWDEQYF.

The gene calls are TRBV2 and TRBJ2-2, with D tentatively TRBD1 or TRBD2 (5 bases each). Germline V gene sequence: CDR1 SNHLY, CDR2 FYNNEI. Trimming took 7 bases from V and 1 from J, leaving 10 bases between them. The CDR3 is 14 residues long. The CDR3 protein is CASKRDGNTGELFF. The CDR3 nucleotides read TGTGCCAGCAAACGGGACGGGAACACCGGGGAGCTGTTTTTT.

The rearrangement links TRBV7-3 to TRBJ1-1; D ambiguous. Germline V gene lookup returns CDR1 SGHTA and CDR2 FQGTGA. V was clipped by 5 bases and J by 1 base, with 11 bases between them. The CDR3 extends over 14 amino acids. This chain's CDR3 is CASSRSGENTEAFF. Here the CDR3 DNA reads TGTGCCAGCAGCCGATCTGGGGAGAACACTGAAGCTTTCTTT.

A single count supports this clone. V usage is TRBV18 and J usage is TRBJ2-5; TRBD2 matches 7 bases. Germline CDR1 KGHSH, CDR2 LQKENI. V gave up 2 bases and J gave up 3 bases; unmatched junction bases: 3. The length of the CDR3 is 14 residues. CDR3 coding DNA: TGTGCCAGCTCACCAGGGCTAGCGGAAGAGACCCAGTACTTC. Protein: CASSPGLAEETQYF.

J is TRBJ1-3 and V is TRBV14; unclear D gene. Between the trimmed V and J ends, which lost 8 bases and 3 bases, there was a span of 20 bases. This CDR3 has 16 amino acids. From germline, CDR1 is SGHDN and CDR2 FVKESK. The CDR3 nucleotides read TGTGCCAGCGGCCTGATTGGGCCGAAGTTTGGAAACACCATATATTTT. As protein: CASGLIGPKFGNTIYF.

About this clone itself: This same CDR3 is encoded by further DNA sequences in the sample. The V call is TRBV9, the J call TRBJ1-2, with 9 bases lining up with TRBD1. The V segment lost 0 bases and the J segment 2 bases; nucleotides outside the gene matches: 2. Per germline, CDR1 SGDLS and CDR2 YYNGEE. The CDR3 totals 15 residues. The CDR3 nucleotides are TGTGCCAGCAGCGTAGGAGACAGGGGGAACTATGGCTACACCTTC. The encoded protein is CASSVGDRGNYGYTF.

The sample holds a few counts of this clone. The rearrangement links TRBV28 to TRBJ2-7, with 7 bases identical to TRBD1. Trimming took 8 bases from V and 1 from J; bases not matched to a gene: 8. The CDR3 is 14 amino acids. Germline assignment: CDR1 MDHEN and CDR2 SYDVKM. Here the CDR3 reads CASGVRTGSYEQYF. Here the CDR3 DNA reads TGTGCCAGCGGGGTCCGGACAGGTTCCTACGAGCAGTACTTC.

The chain is built from TRBV9 and TRBJ2-2, with a possible D match to TRBD1 (6 bases). From germline, CDR1 is SGDLS and CDR2 YYNGEE. V was cut by 0 bases and J by 4 bases, with 16 bases left in between. This CDR3 comprises 17 residues. In nucleotides, the CDR3 is TGTGCCAGCAGCGTAGATGCCGGGCAAGGGGGCACCGGGGAGCTGTTTTTT. Encoded protein: CASSVDAGQGGTGELFF.

The gene calls are TRBV5-1 and TRBJ2-6; D remains ambiguous. Germline V gives CDR1 SGHRS, CDR2 YFSETQ. The CDR3 runs 16 residues. The V end lost 4 bases, the J end lost 2 bases, and 13 bases lay between the germline ends. The CDR3 region is CASSPQGQPGANVLTF. As DNA, the CDR3 is TGCGCCAGCAGCCCCCAAGGGCAGCCTGGGGCCAACGTCCTGACTTTC.

In DNA, the CDR3 is TGTGCCAGCTCACCTCGAGCGGGAGCGAACACCGGGGAGCTGTTTTTT. It codes for CASSPRAGANTGELFF. V usage is TRBV18 and J usage is TRBJ2-2; 8 nucleotides line up with TRBD2. Losses at the gene ends were 3 bases for V and 0 bases for J; bases not matched to a gene: 3. The V gene's germline CDR1 is KGHSH and CDR2 LQKENI. The CDR3 consists of 16 residues.

The rearrangement uses TRBV6-5 and TRBJ2-7, with D uncertain. With 5 bases removed from V and 3 bases from J, the gap between germline ends came to 17 bases. Germline CDR1 MNHEY, CDR2 SVGAGI. This CDR3 is built from 15 residues. As DNA, the CDR3 is TGTGCCAGCAGTCCCGAATCACAACTCTTCTACGAGCAGTACTTC. Its protein product is CASSPESQLFYEQYF.

J is TRBJ2-7 and V is TRBV19, with D perhaps matching TRBD2 (5 bases). This CDR3 has 14 amino acids. V was trimmed by 5 bases and J by 3 bases, leaving 14 bases between them. Germline V gene sequence: CDR1 LNHDA, CDR2 SQIVND (reference sequence). CDR3 protein: CASSLTGNLYEQYF. Here the CDR3 DNA reads TGTGCCAGTAGTTTAACCGGGAACCTCTACGAGCAGTACTTC. The complete variable domain, with remaining parts taken from reference TRBV19 and TRBJ2-7, reads DGGITQSPKYLFRKEGQNVTLSCEQNLNHDAMYWYRQDPGQGLRLIYYSQIVNDFQKGDIAEGYSVSREKKESFPLTVTSAQKNPTAFYLCASSLTGNLYEQYFGPGTRLTVT.

The chain recombines TRBV9 with TRBJ2-3, with a possible D match to TRBD2 (5 bases). The CDR3 extends over 16 amino acids. Deletions cut 4 bases from V and 2 bases from J, with 17 bases between. From germline, CDR1 is SGDLS and CDR2 YYNGEE. Here the CDR3 DNA reads TGTGCCAGCAGCTCCTACAGCGGACTGATCACAGATACGCAGTATTTT. Translating it yields CASSSYSGLITDTQYF.

This clone was found once. The V gene is TRBV4-1, the J gene TRBJ2-3; D ambiguous. Trimming pared 5 bases from V and 4 bases from J, leaving 13 bases between. Germline CDR1 is MGHRA and CDR2 is YSYEKL. The CDR3 has 14 residues. The CDR3 DNA follows: TGCGCCAGCAGCAAGGGCCCCGCCCCAGATACGCAGTATTTT. Translated: CASSKGPAPDTQYF.

J is TRBJ1-2 and V is TRBV29-1, with D unclear. This CDR3 region has 11 residues. V gave up 7 bases and J gave up 5 bases, with 11 bases separating them. Germline lookup yields CDR1 SQVTM and CDR2 ANQGSEA. The CDR3 coding sequence is TGCAGCGCCCGGGCCGAGTATGGCTACACCTTC. Protein product: CSARAEYGYTF.

The chain combines TRBV28 with TRBJ2-7; D is perhaps TRBD1 (6 bases). This CDR3 spans 17 amino acids. Germline V lookup: CDR1 MDHEN, CDR2 SYDVKM. Trimming took 2 bases from V and 3 from J, leaving 20 bases between them. The CDR3 DNA reads TGTGCCAGCAGTTTAGCTAACAGGGTTAGAGAATACTACGAGCAGTACTTC. Translation gives CASSLANRVREYYEQYF.